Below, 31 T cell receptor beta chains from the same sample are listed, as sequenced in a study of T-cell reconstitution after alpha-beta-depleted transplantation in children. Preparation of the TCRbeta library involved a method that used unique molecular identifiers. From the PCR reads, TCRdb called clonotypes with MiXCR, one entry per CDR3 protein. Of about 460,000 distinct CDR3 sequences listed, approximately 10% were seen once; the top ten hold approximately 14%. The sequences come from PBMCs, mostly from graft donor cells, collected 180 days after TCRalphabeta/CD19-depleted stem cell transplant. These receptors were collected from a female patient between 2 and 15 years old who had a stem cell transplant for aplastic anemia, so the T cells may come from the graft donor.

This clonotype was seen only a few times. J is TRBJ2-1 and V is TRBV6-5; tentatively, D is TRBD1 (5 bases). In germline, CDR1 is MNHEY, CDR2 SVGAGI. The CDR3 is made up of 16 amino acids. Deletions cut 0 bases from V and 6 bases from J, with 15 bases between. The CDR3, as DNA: TGTGCCAGCAGTTACTCTGGGGCCGGATCAGGCAATGAGCAGTTCTTC. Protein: CASSYSGAGSGNEQFF.

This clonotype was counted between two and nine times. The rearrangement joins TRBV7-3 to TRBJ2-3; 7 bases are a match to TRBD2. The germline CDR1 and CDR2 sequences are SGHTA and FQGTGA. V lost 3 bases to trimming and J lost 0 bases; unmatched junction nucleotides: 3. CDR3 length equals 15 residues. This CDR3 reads CASSLHSGSTDTQYF. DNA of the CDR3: TGTGCCAGCAGCTTGCATAGCGGGAGCACAGATACGCAGTATTTT.

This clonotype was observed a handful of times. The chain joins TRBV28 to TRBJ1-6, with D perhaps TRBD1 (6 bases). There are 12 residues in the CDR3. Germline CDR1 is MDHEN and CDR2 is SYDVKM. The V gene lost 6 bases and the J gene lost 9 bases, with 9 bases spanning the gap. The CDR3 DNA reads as TGTGCCAGCAGAGGACAGATTTCACCCCTCCACTTT. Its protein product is CASRGQISPLHF.

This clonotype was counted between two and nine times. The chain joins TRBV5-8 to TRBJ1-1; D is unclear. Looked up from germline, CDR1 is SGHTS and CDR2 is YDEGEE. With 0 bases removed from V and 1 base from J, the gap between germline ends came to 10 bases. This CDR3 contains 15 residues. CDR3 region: CASSLDFRRNTEAFF. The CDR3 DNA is TGTGCCAGCAGCTTGGACTTCAGACGGAACACTGAAGCTTTCTTT.

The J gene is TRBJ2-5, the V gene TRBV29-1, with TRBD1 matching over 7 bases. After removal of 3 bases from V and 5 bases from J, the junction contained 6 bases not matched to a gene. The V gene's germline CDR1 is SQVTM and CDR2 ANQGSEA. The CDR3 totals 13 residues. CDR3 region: CSVEKGAQETQYF. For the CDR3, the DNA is TGCAGCGTTGAGAAGGGGGCGCAGGAGACCCAGTACTTC.

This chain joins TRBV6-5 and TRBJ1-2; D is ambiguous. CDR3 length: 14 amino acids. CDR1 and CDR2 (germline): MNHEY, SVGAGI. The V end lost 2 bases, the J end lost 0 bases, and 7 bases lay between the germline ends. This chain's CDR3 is CASSYDGANYGYTF. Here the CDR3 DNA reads TGTGCCAGCAGTTACGACGGGGCTAACTATGGCTACACCTTC.

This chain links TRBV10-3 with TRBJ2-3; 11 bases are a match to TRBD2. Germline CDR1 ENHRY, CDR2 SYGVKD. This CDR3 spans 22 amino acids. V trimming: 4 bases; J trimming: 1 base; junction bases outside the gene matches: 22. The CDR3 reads CAISVPTLSSGRAPLGTDTQYF. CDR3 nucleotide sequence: TGTGCCATCAGTGTTCCGACCCTGAGTAGCGGGAGGGCCCCCCTCGGCACAGATACGCAGTATTTT.

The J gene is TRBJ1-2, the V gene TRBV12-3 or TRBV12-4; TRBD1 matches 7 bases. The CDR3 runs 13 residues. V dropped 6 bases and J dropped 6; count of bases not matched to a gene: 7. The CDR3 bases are TGTGCCAGCAGGACGACAGGGAACCATGGCTACACCTTC. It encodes CASRTTGNHGYTF.

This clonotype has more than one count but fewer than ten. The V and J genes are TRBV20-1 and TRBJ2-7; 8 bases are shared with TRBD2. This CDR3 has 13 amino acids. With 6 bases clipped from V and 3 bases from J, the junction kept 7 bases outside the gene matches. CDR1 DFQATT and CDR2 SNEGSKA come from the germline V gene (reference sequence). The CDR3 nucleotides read TGCAGTGCAGATGGGACTAGAAACTACGAGCAGTACTTC. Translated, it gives CSADGTRNYEQYF.

The DNA for the CDR3 is TGTGCCAGCACACTTCCTAGCGGGTTGGAGTTCTTC. Protein: CASTLPSGLEFF. This rearrangement joins TRBV6-2 or TRBV6-3 to TRBJ2-1; 8 bases are shared with TRBD2. Germline CDR1 is MNHEY and CDR2 is SVGEGT. V shed 7 bases and J 14 bases; nucleotides not matched to a gene: 10. The CDR3 covers 12 residues.

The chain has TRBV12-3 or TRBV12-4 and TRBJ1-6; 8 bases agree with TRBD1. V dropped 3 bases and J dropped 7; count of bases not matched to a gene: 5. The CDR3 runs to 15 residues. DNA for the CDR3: TGTGCCAGCAGTTTCCTCGGGACAGGAAATTCACCCCTCCACTTT. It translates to CASSFLGTGNSPLHF.

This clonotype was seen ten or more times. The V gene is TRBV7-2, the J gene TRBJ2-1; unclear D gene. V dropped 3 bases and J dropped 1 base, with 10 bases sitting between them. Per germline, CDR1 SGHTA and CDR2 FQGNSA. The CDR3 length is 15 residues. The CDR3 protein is CASSFRPDSYNEQFF. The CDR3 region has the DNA TGTGCCAGCAGCTTCCGCCCGGATTCCTACAATGAGCAGTTCTTC.

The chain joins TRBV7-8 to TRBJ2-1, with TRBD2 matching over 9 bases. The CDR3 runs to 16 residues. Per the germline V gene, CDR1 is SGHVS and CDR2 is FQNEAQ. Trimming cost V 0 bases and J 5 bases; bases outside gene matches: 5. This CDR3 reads CASSLASLAGDNEQFF. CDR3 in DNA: TGTGCCAGCAGCTTAGCATCACTAGCGGGCGACAATGAGCAGTTCTTC.

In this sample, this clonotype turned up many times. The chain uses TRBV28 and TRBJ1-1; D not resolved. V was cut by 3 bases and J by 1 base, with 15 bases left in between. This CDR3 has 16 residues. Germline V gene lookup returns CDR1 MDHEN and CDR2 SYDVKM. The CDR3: CASSFAWVRPNTEAFF. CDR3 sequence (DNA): TGTGCCAGCAGTTTCGCCTGGGTCAGGCCGAACACTGAAGCTTTCTTT.

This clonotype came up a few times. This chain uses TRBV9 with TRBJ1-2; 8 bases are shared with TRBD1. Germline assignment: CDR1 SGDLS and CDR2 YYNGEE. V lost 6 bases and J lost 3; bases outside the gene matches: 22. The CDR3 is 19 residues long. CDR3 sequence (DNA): TGTGCCAGCACCGGCACCGTTCCCGGCAGGGGGCCTCCATACTATGGCTACACCTTC. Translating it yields CASTGTVPGRGPPYYGYTF.

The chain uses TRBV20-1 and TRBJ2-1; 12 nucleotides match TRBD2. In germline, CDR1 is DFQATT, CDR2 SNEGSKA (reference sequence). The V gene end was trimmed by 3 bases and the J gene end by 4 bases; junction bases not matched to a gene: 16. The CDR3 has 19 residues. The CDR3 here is CSARDPFVSGTSGYNEQFF. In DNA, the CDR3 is TGCAGTGCTAGGGATCCATTCGTCTCAGGGACTAGCGGGTACAATGAGCAGTTCTTC.

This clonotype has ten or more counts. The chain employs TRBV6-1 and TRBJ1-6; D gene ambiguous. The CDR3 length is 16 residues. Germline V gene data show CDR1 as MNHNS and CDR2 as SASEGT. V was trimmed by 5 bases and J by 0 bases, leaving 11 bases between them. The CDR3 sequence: CASSRVTRSYNSPLHF. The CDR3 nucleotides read TGTGCCAGCAGTCGAGTCACTCGCTCCTATAATTCACCCCTCCACTTT.

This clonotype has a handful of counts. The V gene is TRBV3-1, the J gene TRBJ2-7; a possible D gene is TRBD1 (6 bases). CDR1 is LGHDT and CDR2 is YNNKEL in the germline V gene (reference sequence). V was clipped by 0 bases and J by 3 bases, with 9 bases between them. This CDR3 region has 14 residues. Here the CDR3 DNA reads TGTGCCAGCAGCCAAGATATCAGGGGCTACGAGCAGTACGTC. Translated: CASSQDIRGYEQYV.

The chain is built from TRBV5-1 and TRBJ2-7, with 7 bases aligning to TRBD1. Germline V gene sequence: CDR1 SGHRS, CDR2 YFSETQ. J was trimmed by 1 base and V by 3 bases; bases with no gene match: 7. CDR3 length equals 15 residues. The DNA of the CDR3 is TGCGCCAGCAGCTGGGGGACAGAGCCTTCCTACGAGCAGTACGTC. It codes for CASSWGTEPSYEQYV.

In nucleotides, the CDR3 is TGCGCCAGCAGCCCCACAGTAGCTGGAACAGATACGCAGTATTTT. Protein product: CASSPTVAGTDTQYF. The chain links TRBV5-1 to TRBJ2-3; D gene ambiguous. This CDR3 comprises 15 residues. Trimming cost V 4 bases and J 3 bases, with 15 bases left between them. The germline gives CDR1 SGHRS, CDR2 YFSETQ.

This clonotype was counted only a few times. CDR3 in amino acids: CANRQGGTDTQYF. CDR3 sequence (DNA): TGTGCCAACAGACAGGGCGGCACAGATACGCAGTATTTT. The V gene is TRBV12-3 or TRBV12-4, the J gene TRBJ2-3; 7 bases line up with TRBD1. The CDR3 has 13 amino acids. V lost 10 bases to trimming and J lost 1 base; unmatched junction nucleotides: 5.

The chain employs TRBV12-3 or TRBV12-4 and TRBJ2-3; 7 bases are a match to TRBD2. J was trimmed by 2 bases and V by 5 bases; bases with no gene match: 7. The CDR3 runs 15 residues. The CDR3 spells CASSREGGVTDTQYF. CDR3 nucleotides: TGTGCCAGCAGTAGGGAGGGTGGTGTCACAGATACGCAGTATTTT.

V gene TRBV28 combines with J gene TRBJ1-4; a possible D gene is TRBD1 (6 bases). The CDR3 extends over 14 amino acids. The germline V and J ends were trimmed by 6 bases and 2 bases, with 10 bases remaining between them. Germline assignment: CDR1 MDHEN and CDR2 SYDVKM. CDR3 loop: CASSSGQTNEKLFF. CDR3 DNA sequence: TGTGCCAGCAGCTCCGGACAGACTAATGAAAAACTGTTTTTT.

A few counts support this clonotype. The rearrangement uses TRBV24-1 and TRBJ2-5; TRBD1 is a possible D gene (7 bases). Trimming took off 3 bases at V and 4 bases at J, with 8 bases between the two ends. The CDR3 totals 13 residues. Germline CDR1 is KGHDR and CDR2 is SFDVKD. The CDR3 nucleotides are TGTGCCACCAGTGATCAGGGGGGAGAGACCCAGTACTTC. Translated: CATSDQGGETQYF.

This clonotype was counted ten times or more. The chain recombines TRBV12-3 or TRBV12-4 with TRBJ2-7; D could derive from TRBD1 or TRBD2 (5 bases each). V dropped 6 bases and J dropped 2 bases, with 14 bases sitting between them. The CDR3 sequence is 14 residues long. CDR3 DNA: TGTGCCAGCAGATTGAGGGGTGATACCTACGAGCAGTACTTC. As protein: CASRLRGDTYEQYF.

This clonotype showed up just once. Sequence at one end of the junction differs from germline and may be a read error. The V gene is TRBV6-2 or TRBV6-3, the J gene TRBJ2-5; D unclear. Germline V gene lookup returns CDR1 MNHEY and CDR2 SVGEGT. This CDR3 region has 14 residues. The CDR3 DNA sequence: TGTGCCAGCAGGGGCGGCCTTAAAGGAGAGACCCACTACTTC. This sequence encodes CASRGGLKGETHYF.

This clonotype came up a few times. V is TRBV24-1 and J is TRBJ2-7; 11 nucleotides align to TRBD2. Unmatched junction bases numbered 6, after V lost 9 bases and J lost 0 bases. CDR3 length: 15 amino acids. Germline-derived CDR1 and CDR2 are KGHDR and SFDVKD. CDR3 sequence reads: CATGGLAGHSYEQYF. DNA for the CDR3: TGTGCCACCGGTGGACTAGCGGGTCACTCCTACGAGCAGTACTTC.

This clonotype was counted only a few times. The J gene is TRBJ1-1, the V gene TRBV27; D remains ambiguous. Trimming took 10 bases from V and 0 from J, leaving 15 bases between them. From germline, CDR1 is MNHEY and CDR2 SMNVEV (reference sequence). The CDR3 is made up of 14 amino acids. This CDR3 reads CATSPGLMNTEAFF. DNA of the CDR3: TGTGCCACCTCCCCCGGACTGATGAACACTGAAGCTTTCTTT.

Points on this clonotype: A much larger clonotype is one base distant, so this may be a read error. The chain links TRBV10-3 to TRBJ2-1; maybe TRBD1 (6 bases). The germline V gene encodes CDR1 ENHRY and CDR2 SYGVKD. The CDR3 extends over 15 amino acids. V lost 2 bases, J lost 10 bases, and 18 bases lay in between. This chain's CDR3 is CAISEQGISGKEQFF. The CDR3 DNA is TGTGCCATCAGTGAGCAGGGGATTTCGGGCAAAGAGCAGTTCTTC.

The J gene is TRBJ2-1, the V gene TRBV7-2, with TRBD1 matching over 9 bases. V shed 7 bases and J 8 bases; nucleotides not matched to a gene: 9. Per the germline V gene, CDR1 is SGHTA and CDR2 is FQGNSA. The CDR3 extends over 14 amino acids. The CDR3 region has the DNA TGTGCCAGCATCTACCCCAGGGACAGGGATGAGCAGTTCTTC. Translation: CASIYPRDRDEQFF.

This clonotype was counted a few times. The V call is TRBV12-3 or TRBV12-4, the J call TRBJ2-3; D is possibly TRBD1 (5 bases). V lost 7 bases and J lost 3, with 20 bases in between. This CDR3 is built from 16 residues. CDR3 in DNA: TGTGCCAGCACCCTAGGGGCGGTAGCAGGGACAGATACGCAGTATTTT. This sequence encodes CASTLGAVAGTDTQYF.